These 27 T cell receptor beta chains originate from one sample sequenced in a study of human T cells and chemical hapten exposure. Time point meaning: patch test 1, 2 weeks after DPC sensitization. Treatment noted: therapeutic diphenylcyclopropenone sensitization with weekly scalp DPC. TCRdb passed the RACE reads through MiXCR, listing each CDR3 protein once. The sample lists around 100,000 distinct CDR3 sequences; 11% were seen once. The sequences come from whole blood, collected in connection with sensitization to the hapten diphenylcyclopropenone (DPC). The receptor set was obtained from a woman aged 40 to 50 with alopecia areata. Some clones in this sample may be carry-over from other donors' samples.

This clonotype was picked up a small number of times. The gene calls are TRBV7-2 and TRBJ2-1, with a weak D call TRBD2 (5 bases). V dropped 6 bases and J dropped 4 bases, with 16 bases sitting between them. The CDR3 totals 15 residues. CDR1 is SGHTA, CDR2 FQGNSA, per germline. The CDR3: CASSNVRGFYNEQFF. CDR3 in DNA: TGTGCCAGCAGTAACGTCCGGGGTTTTTACAATGAGCAGTTCTTC.

This clonotype was counted many times. The rearrangement uses TRBV15 and TRBJ2-5; no definite D call. The CDR3 has 13 residues. Germline V lookup: CDR1 LNHNV, CDR2 YYDKDF (reference sequence). The V end lost 0 bases, the J end lost 7 bases, and 9 bases lay between the germline ends. The CDR3 is CATSRDPYGTQYF. CDR3 coding DNA: TGTGCCACCAGCAGAGATCCCTACGGGACCCAGTACTTC.

This clonotype was seen more than once but under ten times. The J gene is TRBJ2-5, the V gene TRBV5-1; 10 nucleotides align to TRBD2. Germline values: CDR1 SGHRS, CDR2 YFSETQ. The CDR3 contains 17 residues. V lost 1 base, J lost 5 bases, and 11 bases stayed unmatched. The CDR3 DNA sequence: TGCGCCAGCAGCTTGCGTAGTAGCGGGAGGTCGGACGAGACCCAGTACTTC. Encoded protein: CASSLRSSGRSDETQYF.

The V gene is TRBV14, the J gene TRBJ2-5; 7 bases line up with TRBD1. Losses at the gene ends were 4 bases for V and 5 bases for J; bases not matched to a gene: 7. Germline CDR1 and CDR2: SGHDN and FVKESK. The CDR3 is 14 amino acids. The CDR3 DNA sequence: TGTGCCAGCAGCCCAGTGACAGGGACGGAGACCCAGTACTTC. Translating gives CASSPVTGTETQYF. Full variable domain (outside the CDR3, taken from reference TRBV14 and TRBJ2-5): EAGVTQFPSHSVIEKGQTVTLRCDPISGHDNLYWYRRVMGKEIKFLLHFVKESKQDESGMPNNRFLAERTGGTYSTLKVQPAELEDSGVYFCASSPVTGTETQYFGPGTRLLVL.

The CDR3 DNA reads TGCGCCAGCAGCCGCGACGGCTATGGCTACACCTTC. Protein sequence: CASSRDGYGYTF. The chain recombines TRBV4-3 with TRBJ1-2; D gene unclear. Per the germline V gene, CDR1 is LGHNA and CDR2 is YSLEER. V shed 4 bases and J shed 4 bases, with 7 bases lying between them. The CDR3 covers 12 residues.

The chain carries TRBV5-1 and TRBJ1-5; D is undetermined. Germline assignment: CDR1 SGHRS and CDR2 YFSETQ. The V gene lost 4 bases and the J gene lost 10 bases, with 15 bases spanning the gap. The CDR3 runs 13 residues. For the CDR3, the DNA is TGCGCCAGCAGCGCCGAGGCGCTGGGCCCCCAGCATTTT. Encoded protein: CASSAEALGPQHF.

A remark on this clonotype: One base away lies a much larger clone, so this may be a sequencing read error. This chain connects TRBV15 to TRBJ2-1; D is ambiguous. This CDR3 is 12 amino acids long. Germline V gives CDR1 LNHNV, CDR2 YYDKDF (reference sequence). For the CDR3, the DNA is TGTGTCACCAGCAGAGATGTGGGGAATCGGTTCTTC. This codes for CVTSRDVGNRFF.

Note on this clonotype: A much larger clone sits a single nucleotide away, making a read error possible. The chain recombines TRBV7-8 with TRBJ1-1; D unresolved. Germline V gene data show CDR1 as SGHVS and CDR2 as FQNEAQ. The CDR3 runs to 14 residues. The V and J ends lost 5 bases and 0 bases respectively, with 10 bases between them. The CDR3 region is CASSIRAVNTEAFF. The CDR3 nucleotides read TGTGCCAGCAGCATAAGGGCGGTGAACACTGAAGCTTTCTTT.

This sequence joins TRBV28 and TRBJ1-4; D may be TRBD1 (6 bases). The V gene's germline CDR1 is MDHEN and CDR2 SYDVKM. The CDR3 runs 18 residues. Trimming took 2 bases from V and 1 from J, leaving 17 bases between them. This chain's CDR3 is CASSLLSLMTGTNEKLFF. The CDR3 DNA follows: TGTGCCAGCAGTTTACTCTCACTTATGACAGGAACTAATGAAAAACTGTTTTTT.

The sample holds many counts of this clonotype. The CDR3 reads CASSDGMGGPIAKNIQYF. Written as DNA, the CDR3 is TGTGCCAGCAGTGACGGTATGGGGGGCCCTATAGCCAAAAACATTCAGTACTTC. The chain couples TRBV25-1 to TRBJ2-4; the D gene could be TRBD1 or TRBD2 (6 bases each). V gave up 3 bases and J gave up 0 bases, with 18 bases separating them. CDR1 is MGHDK and CDR2 is SYGVNS in the germline V gene. CDR3 length equals 18 residues.

This clonotype has more than one count but fewer than ten. This sequence joins TRBV6-5 and TRBJ1-6; maybe TRBD1 (5 bases). Per germline, CDR1 MNHEY and CDR2 SVGAGI. The V end lost 11 bases, the J end lost 6 bases, and 20 bases lay between the germline ends. The CDR3 contains 15 residues. Here the CDR3 reads CAVHRGTRGNSPLHF. CDR3 DNA sequence: TGTGCCGTTCATCGCGGGACTCGGGGTAATTCACCCCTCCACTTT.

V gene TRBV6-1 combines with J gene TRBJ1-5; 7 nucleotides align to TRBD1. J lost 4 bases, V lost 5 bases, and 2 bases had no gene match. The CDR3 contains 13 residues. Per the germline V gene, CDR1 is MNHNS and CDR2 is SASEGT. This CDR3 is CASSIQGNQPQHF. The CDR3 region has the DNA TGTGCCAGCAGTATACAGGGGAATCAGCCCCAGCATTTT.

At least ten counts were recorded for this clonotype. V gene TRBV5-6 combines with J gene TRBJ1-1; 8 bases line up with TRBD1. CDR1 and CDR2 from the germline V gene are SGHDT and YYEEEE. After removal of 0 bases from V and 4 bases from J, the junction contained 2 bases not matched to a gene. The CDR3 totals 14 residues. The CDR3 coding sequence is TGTGCCAGCAGCTTGGAACAGGGGGGCACTGAAGCTTTCTTT. This translates into CASSLEQGGTEAFF.

This clonotype was seen a few times. This chain joins TRBV19 and TRBJ2-4, with unresolved D. The CDR3 is 17 amino acids. Trimming stripped 0 bases from V and 0 bases from J, with 12 bases between. The V gene's germline CDR1 is LNHDA and CDR2 SQIVND (reference sequence). The CDR3 region is CASSIEPPDLAKNIQYF. The CDR3, as DNA: TGTGCCAGTAGTATAGAGCCACCCGATTTAGCCAAAAACATTCAGTACTTC. Drawing the rest from reference TRBV19 and TRBJ2-4, the complete variable domain is DGGITQSPKYLFRKEGQNVTLSCEQNLNHDAMYWYRQDPGQGLRLIYYSQIVNDFQKGDIAEGYSVSREKKESFPLTVTSAQKNPTAFYLCASSIEPPDLAKNIQYFGAGTRLSVL.

The genes are TRBV29-1 and TRBJ2-7; D is tentatively TRBD1 or TRBD2 (5 bases each). The V gene's germline CDR1 is SQVTM and CDR2 ANQGSEA. V lost 5 bases and J lost 2, with 19 bases in between. CDR3 size: 15 residues. DNA of the CDR3: TGCAGCGTTTTGGACCTCCGGGACGTCGCCTACGAGCAGTACTTC. Protein sequence: CSVLDLRDVAYEQYF.

The V gene is TRBV2, the J gene TRBJ2-3; D is unresolved. Germline CDR1 reads SNHLY; CDR2 reads FYNNEI. V gave up 7 bases and J gave up 0 bases, with 11 bases separating them. The CDR3 extends over 14 amino acids. CDR3: CASNLDRSTDTQYF. For the CDR3, the DNA is TGTGCCAGCAACTTGGATAGAAGCACAGATACGCAGTATTTT.

The V and J genes are TRBV7-2 and TRBJ2-3, with no clear D. Trimming pared 1 base from V and 3 bases from J, leaving 5 bases between. Germline CDR1 is SGHTA and CDR2 is FQGNSA. The CDR3 has 13 amino acids. The CDR3 DNA follows: TGTGCCAGCAGCTTAGGCCAGACAGATACGCAGTATTTT. Translating gives CASSLGQTDTQYF.

This chain joins TRBV10-3 and TRBJ1-6, with D possibly TRBD1 on 5 matching bases. V gave up 3 bases and J gave up 6 bases, with 12 bases separating them. The CDR3 spans 15 residues. Per germline, CDR1 ENHRY and CDR2 SYGVKD. DNA of the CDR3: TGTGCCATCAGTGATAAGGCAGGGTCTAATTCACCCCTCCACTTT. Translated: CAISDKAGSNSPLHF.

This clonotype was counted many times. The CDR3 nucleotides are TGTGCCAGCAGCTCTCCGGACTCACGGCCCCCCTACGAGCAGTACTTC. Translated: CASSSPDSRPPYEQYF. The chain uses TRBV7-8 and TRBJ2-7; perhaps TRBD2 as D (5 bases). Trimming shortened V by 4 bases and J by 2 bases, and 18 bases separated the two germline ends. This CDR3 spans 16 amino acids. Germline CDR1 reads SGHVS; CDR2 reads FQNEAQ.

V is TRBV18 and J is TRBJ2-7; 10 bases match TRBD1. CDR3 length: 20 amino acids. Germline V gene data show CDR1 as KGHSH and CDR2 as LQKENI. V trimming: 4 bases; J trimming: 2 bases; junction bases outside the gene matches: 20. In nucleotides, the CDR3 is TGTGCCAGCTCACACAACGGATGGGCCTTGGACAGGGGGATGCCCTACGAGCAGTACTTC. It is translated as CASSHNGWALDRGMPYEQYF.

This sequence joins TRBV6-6 and TRBJ2-7; unclear D gene. V lost 6 bases, J lost 7 bases, and 10 bases lay in between. The CDR3 has 11 residues. From germline, CDR1 is MNHNY and CDR2 SVGAGI (reference sequence). CDR3 in DNA: TGTGCCAGCAGAATCAAGGAGGAGCAGTACTTC. Translating it yields CASRIKEEQYF.

This clonotype was counted at least ten times. The chain combines TRBV29-1 with TRBJ1-1; 7 bases match TRBD1. Losses at the gene ends were 7 bases for V and 4 bases for J; bases not matched to a gene: 12. Germline lookup yields CDR1 SQVTM and CDR2 ANQGSEA. This CDR3 contains 14 residues. CDR3 region: CSAEETGAATEAFF. CDR3 in DNA: TGCAGCGCAGAAGAAACAGGGGCGGCCACTGAAGCTTTCTTT.

This clonotype was found many times. The rearrangement links TRBV29-1 to TRBJ2-5; tentative D call: TRBD1 (6 bases). The CDR3 extends over 11 amino acids. Per the germline V gene, CDR1 is SQVTM and CDR2 is ANQGSEA. The CDR3 sequence: CRVLGAETQYF. CDR3 bases: TGCAGGGTCTTGGGGGCGGAGACCCAGTACTTC.

This clonotype was picked up many times. The CDR3 protein is CASSLGSASTVDEQYF. CDR3 DNA sequence: TGCGCCAGCAGCTTGGGCTCCGCTTCAACCGTCGACGAGCAGTACTTC. V usage is TRBV5-1 and J usage is TRBJ2-7; no firm D call. The CDR3 spans 16 residues. Germline values: CDR1 SGHRS, CDR2 YFSETQ. The V gene lost 0 bases and the J gene lost 5 bases, with 18 bases spanning the gap.

The chain combines TRBV29-1 with TRBJ2-1, with D perhaps TRBD1 or TRBD2 (5 bases each). Germline V lookup: CDR1 SQVTM, CDR2 ANQGSEA. Trimming cost V 6 bases and J 14 bases, with 14 bases left between them. CDR3 length: 10 amino acids. The CDR3 region has the DNA TGCAGCGTGGGGGTTTTCAGCGAGTTCTTC. Protein: CSVGVFSEFF.

V and J are TRBV11-2 and TRBJ2-4; no clear D. CDR3 length: 14 amino acids. The V end was cut by 1 base, the J end by 8 bases, with 12 bases between. Germline CDR1 reads SGHAT; CDR2 reads FQNNGV. For the CDR3, the DNA is TGTGCCAGCAGCTTAGGGGCCGGAGCCGACATTCAGTACTTC. The encoded protein is CASSLGAGADIQYF.

With regard to this clonotype: Given a much more abundant clone one base away, this may be a read error. This chain links TRBV29-1 with TRBJ1-2; 7 bases align to TRBD1. After removal of 7 bases from V and 6 bases from J, the junction contained 14 bases not matched to a gene. Germline CDR1 and CDR2: SQVTM and ANQGSEA. CDR3 length equals 14 residues. The DNA for the CDR3 is TGCAGCGCAAGTCGCACAGGGGACTGGCATGGCTACACCTTC. This codes for CSASRTGDWHGYTF.